These 20 T cell receptor beta chains were sequenced from one sample in a study of CD8 T cells in ankylosing spondylitis. Overall study results and limits: Characteristic, it appeared, of ankylosing spondylitis blood was a TCR beta motif of fewer than 10 highly homologous variants.

No antigens are known for them. One entry per CDR3 protein, called by TCRdb with MiXCR from the 5' RACE reads. The sample comprises about 340,000 distinct CDR3 sequences, approximately 8.2% of which are singletons, and roughly 15% rests with the top ten. Sequenced sample: blood, either unsorted or a sorted T cell fraction (not recorded which). The receptors were gathered from a male donor with ankylosing spondylitis.

This clonotype was recorded many times. The chain employs TRBV29-1 and TRBJ2-1; D is unresolved. Germline lookup yields CDR1 SQVTM and CDR2 ANQGSEA. V lost 4 bases and J lost 3, with 19 bases in between. The CDR3 consists of 16 residues. The chain's CDR3 is CSVVSVVASGYNEQFF. CDR3 bases: TGCAGCGTTGTGTCGGTTGTCGCTTCGGGCTACAATGAGCAGTTCTTC.

There are a few counts of this clonotype. The chain combines TRBV4-3 with TRBJ2-3, with D possibly matching TRBD1 (6 bases). The CDR3 totals 16 residues. Between the trimmed V and J ends, which lost 1 base and 1 base, there was a span of 12 bases. From germline, CDR1 is LGHNA and CDR2 YSLEER. CDR3 sequence (DNA): TGCGCCAGCAGCCAAGCGCGACAGGCCCGCACAGATACGCAGTATTTT. It translates to CASSQARQARTDTQYF.

This clonotype was recorded many times. The genes are TRBV7-8 and TRBJ1-1, with D tentatively TRBD1 (6 bases). V was trimmed by 5 bases and J by 11 bases, leaving 12 bases between them. This CDR3 comprises 11 residues. Germline lookup yields CDR1 SGHVS and CDR2 FQNEAQ. As DNA, the CDR3 is TGTGCCAGCAGCCCACAGGGCCAGGCTTTCTTT. Translated, it gives CASSPQGQAFF.

There are many counts of this clonotype. The rearrangement links TRBV6-1 to TRBJ2-3; D may be TRBD1 or TRBD2 (5 bases each). Germline CDR1 and CDR2: MNHNS and SASEGT. This CDR3 spans 15 amino acids. The V gene lost 7 bases and the J gene lost 0 bases, with 14 bases spanning the gap. CDR3 DNA sequence: TGTGCCAGCACCCGATCCCGGGACAGCACAGATACGCAGTATTTT. This translates into CASTRSRDSTDTQYF.

The rearrangement joins TRBV13 to TRBJ2-5; 12 bases fit TRBD2. V dropped 5 bases and J dropped 5; count of bases not matched to a gene: 9. This CDR3 contains 16 residues. Looked up from germline, CDR1 is PRHDT and CDR2 is FYEKMQ (reference sequence). The CDR3 region is CASSKRLAGVRETQYF. Here the CDR3 DNA reads TGTGCCAGCAGCAAGAGACTAGCGGGAGTTAGGGAGACCCAGTACTTC.

This clonotype was observed a few times. J is TRBJ2-6 and V is TRBV19; D gene uncertain. Germline V gene sequence: CDR1 LNHDA, CDR2 SQIVND (reference sequence). The CDR3 has 13 amino acids. With 5 bases removed from V and 9 bases from J, the gap between germline ends came to 11 bases. The CDR3 loop reads CASSLRASNVLTF. CDR3 in DNA: TGTGCCAGTAGTTTACGAGCGAGCAACGTCCTGACTTTC.

This clonotype was detected ten times or more. The chain employs TRBV4-3 and TRBJ1-4; 8 positions match TRBD1. Per the germline V gene, CDR1 is LGHNA and CDR2 is YSLEER. V shed 6 bases, J shed 4 bases, and the junction held 4 bases outside the gene matches. The CDR3 spans 14 residues. Here the CDR3 DNA reads TGCGCCAGCAGTCCCGACAGGGGTAATGAAAAACTGTTTTTT. Translating it yields CASSPDRGNEKLFF.

In its sample, this clonotype was seen many times. The chain links TRBV6-1 to TRBJ1-2; 7 nucleotides agree with TRBD1. The ends lost 5 bases at V and 4 bases at J; junction bases unmatched: 7. Germline values: CDR1 MNHNS, CDR2 SASEGT. This CDR3 has 14 residues. This CDR3 reads CASSPNRGGYGYTF. CDR3 in DNA: TGTGCCAGCAGTCCAAACAGGGGTGGCTATGGCTACACCTTC.

The table lists this clonotype with a few counts. V is TRBV5-1 and J is TRBJ2-1; tentative D call: TRBD2 (5 bases). CDR1 and CDR2 from the germline V gene are SGHRS and YFSETQ. V was cut by 4 bases and J by 6 bases, with 14 bases left in between. The CDR3 extends over 14 amino acids. The CDR3 reads CASSPGRPGNEQFF. The DNA for the CDR3 is TGCGCCAGCAGCCCGGGAAGGCCGGGCAATGAGCAGTTCTTC.

V usage is TRBV3-1 and J usage is TRBJ2-2; D tentatively fits TRBD1 or TRBD2 (5 bases each). The germline V gene encodes CDR1 LGHDT and CDR2 YNNKEL (reference sequence). Trimming removed 2 bases at V and 5 bases at J, with 21 bases between. This CDR3 region has 18 residues. The CDR3: CASSQLAGRGLMTGELFF. In nucleotides, the CDR3 is TGTGCCAGCAGCCAACTCGCAGGCCGGGGCCTTATGACCGGGGAGCTGTTTTTT.

A few counts support this clonotype. The chain combines TRBV12-3 or TRBV12-4 with TRBJ1-4; D unclear. The CDR3 runs 15 residues. V lost 5 bases to trimming and J lost 7 bases, with 17 bases between them. The DNA of the CDR3 is TGTGCCAGCAGTCGTCCGGGCACACACAGTGAAAAACTGTTTTTT. It translates to CASSRPGTHSEKLFF.

This clonotype occurred a few times. The chain carries TRBV20-1 and TRBJ2-4; 7 bases agree with TRBD2. Germline-derived CDR1 and CDR2 are DFQATT and SNEGSKA (reference sequence). The trim removed 6 bases at V and 0 bases at J, leaving 17 bases unmatched. The CDR3 totals 18 residues. This CDR3 is CSAEDGTQRDLAKNIQYF. The CDR3 region has the DNA TGCAGTGCAGAAGACGGGACCCAGCGGGACTTAGCCAAAAACATTCAGTACTTC.

For the CDR3, the DNA is TGTGCCAGCAGTTCTGAGTCAGGGACTGGCTACACCTTC. Translated: CASSSESGTGYTF. The chain uses TRBV12-3 or TRBV12-4 and TRBJ1-2; weak D call: TRBD1 (5 bases). Trimming left V 4 bases short and J 7 bases short, with 13 bases between. The CDR3 contains 13 residues.

This clonotype showed up many times. This chain links TRBV5-6 with TRBJ2-5, with TRBD1 as a possible D gene (6 bases). The CDR3 runs 14 residues. V was cut by 2 bases and J by 4 bases, with 12 bases left in between. The germline V gene has CDR1 SGHDT and CDR2 YYEEEE. CDR3 amino acids: CASSFQGLGETQYF. In DNA form, the CDR3 reads TGTGCCAGCAGCTTCCAGGGGCTCGGAGAGACCCAGTACTTC.

This rearrangement joins TRBV4-3 to TRBJ2-1, with TRBD2 matching over 10 bases. Trimming at V came to 4 bases and at J to 5 bases, leaving 14 bases not matched to a gene. The CDR3 runs to 18 residues. Germline CDR1 LGHNA, CDR2 YSLEER. DNA for the CDR3: TGCGCCAGCAGCCGAGCGCGATCCGTACTAGCGGGAAACAATGAGCAGTTCTTC. This gives the protein CASSRARSVLAGNNEQFF.

Only a few counts were recorded for this clonotype. This chain connects TRBV7-6 to TRBJ1-3, with D perhaps matching TRBD1 (5 bases). Germline V gives CDR1 SGHVS, CDR2 FNYEAQ. The V end was cut by 5 bases, the J end by 6 bases, with 14 bases between. This CDR3 comprises 14 residues. Here the CDR3 reads CASSARGGTNTIYF. Here the CDR3 DNA reads TGTGCCAGCAGCGCAAGGGGAGGGACAAACACCATATATTTT. Looking up the rest from reference TRBV7-6 and TRBJ1-3 gives the full variable domain: GAGVSQSPRYKVTKRGQDVALRCDPISGHVSLYWYRQALGQGPEFLTYFNYEAQQDKSGLPNDRFSAERPEGSISTLTIQRTEQRDSAMYRCASSARGGTNTIYFGEGSWLTVV.

This clonotype appeared a few times. V usage is TRBV11-1 and J usage is TRBJ2-7; D perhaps matches TRBD2 (6 bases). The CDR3 has 15 residues. Germline-derived CDR1 and CDR2 are SGHAT and FQDESV (reference sequence). V dropped 5 bases and J dropped 3 bases, with 17 bases sitting between them. The CDR3 loop is CASSPRDFQLYEQYF. DNA of the CDR3: TGTGCCAGCAGCCCCCGGGACTTTCAGCTCTACGAGCAGTACTTC.

The chain has TRBV20-1 and TRBJ2-4; unclear D gene. The CDR3 has 14 amino acids. Germline assignment: CDR1 DFQATT and CDR2 SNEGSKA (reference sequence). With 1 base removed from V and 7 bases from J, the gap between germline ends came to 14 bases. The CDR3 sequence is CSARVPARLNIQYF. CDR3 in DNA: TGCAGTGCTAGAGTACCGGCCCGGTTGAACATTCAGTACTTC.

The V and J genes are TRBV12-3 or TRBV12-4 and TRBJ2-1; maybe TRBD2 (5 bases). The V gene lost 6 bases and the J gene lost 12 bases, with 12 bases spanning the gap. The CDR3 has 11 amino acids. Here the CDR3 DNA reads TGTGCCAGCAGCCGGGGATCTCGGCAGTTCTTC. As protein: CASSRGSRQFF.

The chain combines TRBV4-2 with TRBJ1-6, with D possibly being TRBD1 (5 bases). Trimming cost V 1 base and J 14 bases, with 30 bases left between them. The CDR3 covers 19 residues. CDR1 is LGHNA and CDR2 is YNFKEQ in the germline V gene. This chain's CDR3 is CASSQVAGGDSRGWFTLHF. As DNA, the CDR3 is TGTGCCAGCAGCCAAGTCGCGGGAGGGGACTCCAGAGGGTGGTTCACCCTCCACTTT.